The T cell receptor beta chain described here comes from a study of shared clonotypes between healthy human individuals. Germline V gives CDR1 LNHDA, CDR2 SQIVND (reference sequence). Trimming cost V 7 bases and J 6 bases; bases outside gene matches: 14. The length of the CDR3 is 15 residues. Healthy adults negative for HIV, lacking recent acute infections or vaccinations, served as donors. The data were produced by immunoSEQ multiplex PCR, yet TCRdb's version contains in-frame clones alone and is incomplete. This sample carries about 490,000 clones, 70% to 85% of them seen once, and the ten largest clones take approximately 12%. With regard to this clone: The antigen is undetermined.

Study outcomes and limitations: Only a few donors were included, so the genetic and exposure-history diversity represented was limited.

The sequence was obtained from a woman aged 40 to 50 in good health. Some clones in this sample may be carry-over from other donors' samples. The V and J genes are TRBV19 and TRBJ1-2; 7 bases map to TRBD1. What was sequenced was PBMCs. CDR3 sequence: CASIPQADRVNGYTF. The CDR3 nucleotides read TGTGCCAGTATCCCACAGGCCGACAGGGTAAATGGCTACACCTTC.